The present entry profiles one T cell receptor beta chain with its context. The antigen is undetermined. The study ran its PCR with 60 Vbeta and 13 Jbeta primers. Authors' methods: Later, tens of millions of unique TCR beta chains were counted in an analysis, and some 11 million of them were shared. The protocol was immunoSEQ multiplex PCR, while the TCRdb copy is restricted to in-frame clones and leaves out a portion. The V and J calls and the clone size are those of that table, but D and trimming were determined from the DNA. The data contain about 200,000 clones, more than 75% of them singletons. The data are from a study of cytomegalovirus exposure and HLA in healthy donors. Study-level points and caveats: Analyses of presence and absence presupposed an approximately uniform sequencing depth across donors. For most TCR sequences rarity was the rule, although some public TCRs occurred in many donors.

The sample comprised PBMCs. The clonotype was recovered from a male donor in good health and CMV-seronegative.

In DNA, the CDR3 is TGTGCCAGCAGTGAAGCCGCCTCTAGCGGGAGAAGCTACAATGAGCAGTTCTTC. Protein product: CASSEAASSGRSYNEQFF. This chain connects TRBV2 to TRBJ2-1; the match to TRBD2 covers 10 bases. V lost 0 bases, J lost 3 bases, and 8 bases stayed unmatched. Germline CDR1 is SNHLY and CDR2 is FYNNEI. CDR3 length: 18 amino acids.